Listed here are 24 T cell receptor beta chains from one sample, sequenced in a study of CD4+ T cells in melanoma (dated by TCRdb to between 2021 and 2024). The method was the immunoSEQ multiplex PCR assay. TCRdb took over this immuneACCESS table, retaining in-frame rearrangements with V and J assigned. Such tables are incomplete; in checked studies, under half of the missing clones stem from an unresolved V gene, and the remainder is unexplained. The sample has around 110,000 clones on record, approximately 90% of them singletons. 3% to 4% of the sample comes from the top ten. Sequencing used peripheral blood. The receptors here all came from a human donor with melanoma.

The chain employs TRBV7-2 and TRBJ1-2; the D gene is possibly TRBD1 (6 bases). The germline V gene encodes CDR1 SGHTA and CDR2 FQGNSA. Between the trimmed V and J ends, which lost 5 bases and 2 bases, there was a span of 12 bases. CDR3 length: 14 residues. The CDR3 protein is CASSLDRINYGYTF. The CDR3 region has the DNA TGTGCCAGCAGCCTTGACAGGATCAACTATGGCTACACCTTC.

The chain couples TRBV7-2 to TRBJ2-1; TRBD2 is a possible D gene (5 bases). Trimming took off 1 base at V and 0 bases at J, with 7 bases between the two ends. From germline, CDR1 is SGHTA and CDR2 FQGNSA. This CDR3 is 15 amino acids long. Here the CDR3 reads CASSLGSASYNEQFF. CDR3 nucleotide sequence: TGTGCCAGCAGCTTAGGTAGCGCCTCCTACAATGAGCAGTTCTTC.

V usage is TRBV9 and J usage is TRBJ2-1; 10 nucleotides line up with TRBD1. J lost 1 base, V lost 7 bases, and 2 bases had no gene match. The CDR3 is 14 amino acids. Per germline, CDR1 SGDLS and CDR2 YYNGEE. CDR3 sequence: CASGDRGSYNEQFF. In DNA, the CDR3 is TGTGCCAGCGGGGACAGGGGTTCCTACAATGAGCAGTTCTTC.

The chain recombines TRBV6-1 with TRBJ1-1, with 7 bases aligning to TRBD1. The germline gives CDR1 MNHNS, CDR2 SASEGT. V shed 5 bases and J 5 bases; nucleotides not matched to a gene: 11. The CDR3 loop spans 15 amino acids. Here the CDR3 reads CASSLTGYPSTEAFF. CDR3 in DNA: TGTGCCAGCAGTCTGACAGGGTACCCATCTACTGAAGCTTTCTTT.

CDR3 residues: CASRGDAEYGYTF. CDR3 sequence (DNA): TGTGCCAGCAGGGGGGATGCGGAGTATGGCTACACCTTC. The chain links TRBV2 to TRBJ1-2, with a weak D call TRBD1 (5 bases). Trimming removed 6 bases from V and 5 bases from J, with 13 bases in between. The CDR3 covers 13 residues. CDR1 and CDR2 (germline): SNHLY, FYNNEI.

The chain joins TRBV19 to TRBJ1-1; the match to TRBD1 covers 8 bases. V shed 7 bases, J shed 2 bases, and the junction held 15 bases outside the gene matches. Germline CDR1 is LNHDA and CDR2 is SQIVND (reference sequence). The CDR3 totals 17 residues. This chain's CDR3 is CASNQGALQLKNTEAFF. DNA for the CDR3: TGTGCCAGTAACCAGGGGGCCTTACAACTTAAAAACACTGAAGCTTTCTTT. Using reference TRBV19 and TRBJ1-1 for the parts outside the CDR3, the full variable domain is DGGITQSPKYLFRKEGQNVTLSCEQNLNHDAMYWYRQDPGQGLRLIYYSQIVNDFQKGDIAEGYSVSREKKESFPLTVTSAQKNPTAFYLCASNQGALQLKNTEAFFGQGTRLTVV.

This clone is a singleton in its sample. V gene TRBV9 combines with J gene TRBJ2-5; D is tentatively TRBD1 or TRBD2 (6 bases each). V was clipped by 0 bases and J by 5 bases, with 14 bases between them. Germline-derived CDR1 and CDR2 are SGDLS and YYNGEE. The CDR3 consists of 15 residues. CDR3 loop: CASSVGARGAETQYF. The CDR3 bases are TGTGCCAGCAGCGTAGGGGCGAGGGGGGCTGAGACCCAGTACTTC.

V is TRBV10-3 and J is TRBJ2-2; D perhaps matches TRBD2 (7 bases). V dropped 0 bases and J dropped 3 bases, with 11 bases sitting between them. Germline lookup yields CDR1 ENHRY and CDR2 SYGVKD. This CDR3 contains 16 residues. The CDR3 is CAISESGGPDTGELFF. DNA for the CDR3: TGTGCCATCAGTGAGTCGGGGGGGCCCGACACCGGGGAGCTGTTTTTT.

The chain links TRBV19 to TRBJ1-2, with D tentatively TRBD1 (5 bases). Germline CDR1 reads LNHDA; CDR2 reads SQIVND (reference sequence). The CDR3 consists of 14 residues. The V gene lost 4 bases and the J gene lost 3 bases, with 12 bases spanning the gap. CDR3 amino acids: CASSTQRGYYGYTF. CDR3 nucleotides: TGTGCCAGTAGTACCCAGCGGGGCTACTATGGCTACACCTTC.

The table lists this clone with a count of one. The genes are TRBV2 and TRBJ1-2; D perhaps matches TRBD1 (6 bases). This CDR3 has 17 amino acids. V was trimmed by 6 bases and J by 4 bases, leaving 24 bases between them. Germline loops: CDR1 SNHLY, CDR2 FYNNEI. The CDR3 loop is CASRLQGEIGLGYGYTF. DNA for the CDR3: TGTGCCAGCAGACTACAGGGAGAGATTGGACTTGGCTATGGCTACACCTTC.

This chain joins TRBV7-2 and TRBJ2-4; a possible D gene is TRBD2 (5 bases). Deletions cut 5 bases from V and 0 bases from J, with 14 bases between. Germline V CDR1 and CDR2: SGHTA, FQGNSA. The CDR3 length is 16 residues. The chain's CDR3 is CASSQRTLLAKNIQYF. CDR3 in DNA: TGTGCCAGCAGCCAACGGACTCTACTAGCCAAAAACATTCAGTACTTC.

J is TRBJ2-7 and V is TRBV5-4; 11 nucleotides agree with TRBD2. The CDR3 sequence is 18 residues long. Germline V gene lookup returns CDR1 SGHNT and CDR2 YYREEE (reference sequence). Trimming at V came to 4 bases and at J to 3 bases, leaving 15 bases not matched to a gene. The CDR3 loop is CASSAPSAGTSGFYEQYF. The CDR3, as DNA: TGTGCCAGCAGCGCCCCGTCCGCCGGGACTAGCGGTTTCTACGAGCAGTACTTC. The variable domain in full, with the rest retrieved from reference TRBV5-4 and TRBJ2-7, is ETGVTQSPTHLIKTRGQQVTLRCSSQSGHNTVSWYQQALGQGPQFIFQYYREEENGRGNFPPRFSGLQFPNYSSELNVNALELDDSALYLCASSAPSAGTSGFYEQYFGPGTRLTVT.

The chain has TRBV7-3 and TRBJ2-1; 11 nucleotides align to TRBD2. The junction had 5 bases not matched to a gene; V was cut back by 1 base and J by 9 bases. Germline-derived CDR1 and CDR2 are SGHTA and FQGTGA. CDR3 length equals 15 residues. CDR3 coding DNA: TGTGCCAGCAGCTTAAAACTAGCGGGAGCGCCTGAGCAGTTCTTC. It yields the protein CASSLKLAGAPEQFF.

This clone was detected only a few times. This chain joins TRBV7-8 and TRBJ2-7; 10 bases map to TRBD2. The CDR3 consists of 16 residues. V gave up 1 base and J gave up 3 bases; unmatched junction bases: 6. Per the germline V gene, CDR1 is SGHVS and CDR2 is FQNEAQ. The DNA for the CDR3 is TGTGCCAGCAGCTTAGATACTAGCGGGGCGTACTACGAGCAGTACTTC. It yields the protein CASSLDTSGAYYEQYF. Variable domain in full (rest from reference TRBV7-8 and TRBJ2-7): GAGVSQSPRYKVAKRGQDVALRCDPISGHVSLFWYQQALGQGPEFLTYFQNEAQLDKSGLPSDRFFAERPEGSVSTLKIQRTQQEDSAVYLCASSLDTSGAYYEQYFGPGTRLTVT.

The CDR3 sequence: CASSLNTGELFF. CDR3 DNA sequence: TGTGCCAGCAGCCTAAACACCGGGGAGCTGTTTTTT. The chain joins TRBV7-3 to TRBJ2-2, with D uncertain. With 5 bases removed from V and 2 bases from J, the gap between germline ends came to 3 bases. This CDR3 has 12 amino acids. Germline-derived CDR1 and CDR2 are SGHTA and FQGTGA.

In this sample, this clone turned up once. The gene calls are TRBV6-5 and TRBJ1-6; D ambiguous. Germline V lookup: CDR1 MNHEY, CDR2 SVGAGI. The ends were cut back, 2 bases at V and 7 bases at J, with 12 bases in the middle. The CDR3 consists of 15 residues. CDR3 DNA sequence: TGTGCCAGCAGTTACGGCAGGCTGAGAAATTCACCCCTCCACTTT. This encodes CASSYGRLRNSPLHF.

This sequence joins TRBV11-2 and TRBJ2-5, with D possibly called TRBD1 or TRBD2 (5 bases each). The germline CDR1 and CDR2 sequences are SGHAT and FQNNGV. This CDR3 has 14 residues. Trimming removed 5 bases at V and 5 bases at J, with 15 bases between. The CDR3: CASSLSRGVETQYF. The CDR3 nucleotides are TGTGCCAGCAGCCTCTCCCGAGGGGTGGAGACCCAGTACTTC.

The rearrangement links TRBV2 to TRBJ1-6; 8 positions match TRBD1. The germline gives CDR1 SNHLY, CDR2 FYNNEI. V dropped 4 bases and J dropped 9; count of bases not matched to a gene: 2. CDR3 length equals 13 residues. The CDR3: CASSGTGISPLHF. CDR3 DNA: TGTGCCAGCAGTGGGACAGGGATTTCACCCCTCCACTTT.

This clone occurred once. The rearrangement joins TRBV6-6 to TRBJ2-2, with D uncertain. This CDR3 has 14 residues. Germline CDR1 and CDR2: MNHNY and SVGAGI (reference sequence). V lost 8 bases to trimming and J lost 4 bases, with 14 bases between them. CDR3 nucleotide sequence: TGTGCCAGCCGTGGTGGAACGGCCACCGGGGAGCTGTTTTTT. Its translation is CASRGGTATGELFF.

This chain uses TRBV30 with TRBJ1-2, with D uncertain. Trimming left V 1 base short and J 7 bases short, with 13 bases between. The CDR3 totals 13 residues. Looked up from germline, CDR1 is GTSNPN and CDR2 is SVGIG (reference sequence). DNA of the CDR3: TGTGCCTGGAGTGATAAGGGATCGAGTGGCTACACCTTC. As protein: CAWSDKGSSGYTF.

The rearrangement uses TRBV11-2 and TRBJ1-1; 9 positions match TRBD1. The length of the CDR3 is 13 residues. CDR1 and CDR2 (germline): SGHAT, FQNNGV. The V gene end was trimmed by 5 bases and the J gene end by 10 bases; junction bases not matched to a gene: 8. CDR3 region: CASSPRQGVGAFF. As DNA, the CDR3 is TGTGCCAGCAGCCCGAGACAGGGGGTCGGAGCTTTCTTT.

V gene TRBV7-9 combines with J gene TRBJ2-7, with D possibly being TRBD1 (5 bases). Trimming removed 2 bases at V and 5 bases at J, with 10 bases between. Germline lookup yields CDR1 SEHNR and CDR2 FQNEAQ (reference sequence). This CDR3 comprises 13 residues. The CDR3 DNA sequence: TGTGCCAGCAGCTTATCAGGGTCCCACGAGCAGTACTTC. Its translation is CASSLSGSHEQYF. The complete variable domain, with remaining parts taken from reference TRBV7-9 and TRBJ2-7, reads DTGVSQNPRHKITKRGQNVTFRCDPISEHNRLYWYRQTLGQGPEFLTYFQNEAQLEKSRLLSDRFSAERPKGSFSTLEIQRTEQGDSAMYLCASSLSGSHEQYFGPGTRLTVT.

V usage is TRBV2 and J usage is TRBJ1-1; a weak D match, TRBD1 (5 bases). CDR3 length: 13 residues. The V and J ends lost 5 bases and 4 bases respectively, with 11 bases between them. Germline values: CDR1 SNHLY, CDR2 FYNNEI. The CDR3 sequence is CASSFLGVTEAFF. For the CDR3, the DNA is TGTGCCAGCAGTTTTTTAGGGGTCACTGAAGCTTTCTTT.

The V and J genes are TRBV7-3 and TRBJ2-6; possible D gene TRBD1, 6 bases. The CDR3 has 16 amino acids. The germline V gene has CDR1 SGHTA and CDR2 FQGTGA. Trimming shortened V by 5 bases and J by 0 bases, and 11 bases separated the two germline ends. CDR3 sequence reads: CASSPQTGSGANVLTF. The CDR3 coding sequence is TGTGCCAGCAGCCCCCAGACAGGCTCTGGGGCCAACGTCCTGACTTTC.